This is a list of T cell receptor beta chains from one sample in a study of identical twins. TCRdb itself ran the 5' RACE reads through MiXCR, one entry per CDR3 protein. The sample gives some 1,600,000 distinct CDR3 sequences, about 32% of which show up once; 0.25% to 0.3% is in the top ten. Sequencing was done on a sample of cord blood. The receptors shown here come from a newborn girl in good health. Each CDR3 is given without its conserved first and last residue. Fields, in order: J gene, V gene, CDR3 protein.

J gene: TRBJ1-1; V gene: TRBV2; CDR3 protein: ASSGITGNTEAF
J gene: TRBJ2-3; V gene: TRBV29-1; CDR3 protein: SALGTDTQY
J gene: TRBJ2-4; V gene: TRBV5-6; CDR3 protein: ASSLIMVENIQY
J gene: TRBJ2-1; V gene: TRBV6-7; CDR3 protein: ASSYVPGGSSYNEQF
J gene: TRBJ2-5; V gene: TRBV20-1; CDR3 protein: SAVKGVQETQY
J gene: TRBJ2-1; V gene: TRBV20-1; CDR3 protein: SARPNPSGLYNEQF
J gene: TRBJ2-4; V gene: TRBV27; CDR3 protein: ASSLDKWDIQY
J gene: TRBJ2-7; V gene: TRBV6-5; CDR3 protein: ASSYRGDRSYEQY
J gene: TRBJ1-5; V gene: TRBV20-1; CDR3 protein: SAHYQGDPRRSAQH
J gene: TRBJ1-5; V gene: TRBV6-1; CDR3 protein: ASRDRAFSNQPQH
J gene: TRBJ2-1; V gene: TRBV6-2/TRBV6-3; CDR3 protein: ASSYLRTYNEQF
J gene: TRBJ1-1; V gene: TRBV7-9; CDR3 protein: ASRYDRVNGEAF
J gene: TRBJ2-3; V gene: TRBV20-1; CDR3 protein: SATRPTSGTDTQY
J gene: TRBJ1-5; V gene: TRBV6-2/TRBV6-3; CDR3 protein: ASSYPRFQGPSNQPQH
J gene: TRBJ2-2; V gene: TRBV7-2; CDR3 protein: ASSLVRTSGRGNTGELF
J gene: TRBJ2-1; V gene: TRBV6-2/TRBV6-3; CDR3 protein: ASSHPSGGAVWYNEQF
J gene: TRBJ2-1; V gene: TRBV4-1; CDR3 protein: ASSDTRDYNDQF
J gene: TRBJ2-3; V gene: TRBV20-1; CDR3 protein: SARRGYTDTQY
J gene: TRBJ2-3; V gene: TRBV6-4; CDR3 protein: ASSGSSGGGADTQY
J gene: TRBJ1-5; V gene: TRBV7-9; CDR3 protein: ASNTRQGLSNQPQH
J gene: TRBJ2-7; V gene: TRBV3-1; CDR3 protein: ASSQIRSTYEQY
J gene: TRBJ2-2; V gene: TRBV5-1; CDR3 protein: ASSLKRPPSGGELF
J gene: TRBJ1-1; V gene: TRBV2; CDR3 protein: ASRRQVRFEAF
J gene: TRBJ2-2; V gene: TRBV11-2; CDR3 protein: ASRWGLAGAYTGELF
J gene: TRBJ1-1; V gene: TRBV20-1; CDR3 protein: SASAGRLNTEAF
J gene: TRBJ1-5; V gene: TRBV20-1; CDR3 protein: SVCSSNQPQH
J gene: TRBJ2-1; V gene: TRBV28; CDR3 protein: ASSLEASGRSYNEQF
J gene: TRBJ2-7; V gene: TRBV20-1; CDR3 protein: SARETSGGLKY
J gene: TRBJ1-4; V gene: TRBV6-6; CDR3 protein: ASSYPDRGLNEKLF
J gene: TRBJ2-7; V gene: TRBV20-1; CDR3 protein: SAMSPGPPNEQY
J gene: TRBJ1-2; V gene: TRBV19; CDR3 protein: ASSIDFRSTASYGYT
J gene: TRBJ2-4; V gene: TRBV5-1; CDR3 protein: ASSFGDRSDIQY
J gene: TRBJ1-1; V gene: TRBV5-1; CDR3 protein: ASSLSASNMNTEAF
J gene: TRBJ2-3; V gene: TRBV7-8; CDR3 protein: ASSFGRPLISTDTQY
J gene: TRBJ2-7; V gene: TRBV28; CDR3 protein: ASSSQGLAGSYEQY
J gene: TRBJ1-5; V gene: TRBV6-2/TRBV6-3; CDR3 protein: ASSYSWQGNQPQH